A selection of T cell receptor beta chains follows, all from one sample in a study of blood T cell repertoires in COVID-19. Libraries were prepared by immunoSEQ multiplex PCR; TCRdb keeps only in-frame clonotypes and omits some of them. The table has around 71,000 clones, roughly four fifths seen once. The sequenced sample was peripheral blood. These receptors came from a man aged 25-40 years with COVID-19, enrolled during active disease. Both conserved end residues are part of each CDR3. D genes are given only for firm matches. Some rows have no size entry. The others give once, few or many, or a class for an expanded clone.

>15|TRBV9|TRBJ2-7|TRBD2|-
TGTGCCTCGGGGGCTGCTAGCGGGAGCCCCTACGAGCAGTACTTC
CASGAASGSPYEQYF
>13|TRBV28|TRBJ1-1|-|once
TGTGCCGCCAACGAGGGTCGGCGCACTGAAGCTTTCTTT
CAANEGRRTEAFF
>13|TRBV18|TRBJ2-1|-|-
TGTGCCAGCTCACCGACTAGTGGGGCTGAGCAGTTCTTC
CASSPTSGAEQFF
>15|TRBV6-5|TRBJ1-3|-|-
TGTGCCAGCAGTCGACAGGCCCTGGGGGGAAACACCATATATTTT
CASSRQALGGNTIYF
>13|TRBV2|TRBJ2-3|-|-
TGTGCCAGCAGTGACACCAGGGGAGATACGCAGTATTTT
CASSDTRGDTQYF
>14|TRBV16|TRBJ1-1|TRBD1|-
TGTGCCAGCAGCCAAGAACAGGGGGCGGGTGAAGCTTTCTTT
CASSQEQGAGEAFF
>18|TRBV4-3|TRBJ2-5|-|once
TGCGCCAGCAGCCAAGGCTCGGGTCGAGAGGGATCGTGGGAGACCCAGTACTTC
CASSQGSGREGSWETQYF
>14|TRBV27|TRBJ2-6|-|-
TGTGCCAGCCTCCCTAGCTCTGGGGCCAACGTCCTGACTTTC
CASLPSSGANVLTF
>14|TRBV24-1|TRBJ2-5|-|-
TGTGCCACCAGTGATTCTCCGGGGAAAGAGACCCAGTACTTC
CATSDSPGKETQYF
>17|TRBV18|TRBJ2-1|TRBD1|once
TGTGCCAGCTCAACAGAAGGGACAGGGGGCTTCTACAATGAGCAGTTCTTC
CASSTEGTGGFYNEQFF